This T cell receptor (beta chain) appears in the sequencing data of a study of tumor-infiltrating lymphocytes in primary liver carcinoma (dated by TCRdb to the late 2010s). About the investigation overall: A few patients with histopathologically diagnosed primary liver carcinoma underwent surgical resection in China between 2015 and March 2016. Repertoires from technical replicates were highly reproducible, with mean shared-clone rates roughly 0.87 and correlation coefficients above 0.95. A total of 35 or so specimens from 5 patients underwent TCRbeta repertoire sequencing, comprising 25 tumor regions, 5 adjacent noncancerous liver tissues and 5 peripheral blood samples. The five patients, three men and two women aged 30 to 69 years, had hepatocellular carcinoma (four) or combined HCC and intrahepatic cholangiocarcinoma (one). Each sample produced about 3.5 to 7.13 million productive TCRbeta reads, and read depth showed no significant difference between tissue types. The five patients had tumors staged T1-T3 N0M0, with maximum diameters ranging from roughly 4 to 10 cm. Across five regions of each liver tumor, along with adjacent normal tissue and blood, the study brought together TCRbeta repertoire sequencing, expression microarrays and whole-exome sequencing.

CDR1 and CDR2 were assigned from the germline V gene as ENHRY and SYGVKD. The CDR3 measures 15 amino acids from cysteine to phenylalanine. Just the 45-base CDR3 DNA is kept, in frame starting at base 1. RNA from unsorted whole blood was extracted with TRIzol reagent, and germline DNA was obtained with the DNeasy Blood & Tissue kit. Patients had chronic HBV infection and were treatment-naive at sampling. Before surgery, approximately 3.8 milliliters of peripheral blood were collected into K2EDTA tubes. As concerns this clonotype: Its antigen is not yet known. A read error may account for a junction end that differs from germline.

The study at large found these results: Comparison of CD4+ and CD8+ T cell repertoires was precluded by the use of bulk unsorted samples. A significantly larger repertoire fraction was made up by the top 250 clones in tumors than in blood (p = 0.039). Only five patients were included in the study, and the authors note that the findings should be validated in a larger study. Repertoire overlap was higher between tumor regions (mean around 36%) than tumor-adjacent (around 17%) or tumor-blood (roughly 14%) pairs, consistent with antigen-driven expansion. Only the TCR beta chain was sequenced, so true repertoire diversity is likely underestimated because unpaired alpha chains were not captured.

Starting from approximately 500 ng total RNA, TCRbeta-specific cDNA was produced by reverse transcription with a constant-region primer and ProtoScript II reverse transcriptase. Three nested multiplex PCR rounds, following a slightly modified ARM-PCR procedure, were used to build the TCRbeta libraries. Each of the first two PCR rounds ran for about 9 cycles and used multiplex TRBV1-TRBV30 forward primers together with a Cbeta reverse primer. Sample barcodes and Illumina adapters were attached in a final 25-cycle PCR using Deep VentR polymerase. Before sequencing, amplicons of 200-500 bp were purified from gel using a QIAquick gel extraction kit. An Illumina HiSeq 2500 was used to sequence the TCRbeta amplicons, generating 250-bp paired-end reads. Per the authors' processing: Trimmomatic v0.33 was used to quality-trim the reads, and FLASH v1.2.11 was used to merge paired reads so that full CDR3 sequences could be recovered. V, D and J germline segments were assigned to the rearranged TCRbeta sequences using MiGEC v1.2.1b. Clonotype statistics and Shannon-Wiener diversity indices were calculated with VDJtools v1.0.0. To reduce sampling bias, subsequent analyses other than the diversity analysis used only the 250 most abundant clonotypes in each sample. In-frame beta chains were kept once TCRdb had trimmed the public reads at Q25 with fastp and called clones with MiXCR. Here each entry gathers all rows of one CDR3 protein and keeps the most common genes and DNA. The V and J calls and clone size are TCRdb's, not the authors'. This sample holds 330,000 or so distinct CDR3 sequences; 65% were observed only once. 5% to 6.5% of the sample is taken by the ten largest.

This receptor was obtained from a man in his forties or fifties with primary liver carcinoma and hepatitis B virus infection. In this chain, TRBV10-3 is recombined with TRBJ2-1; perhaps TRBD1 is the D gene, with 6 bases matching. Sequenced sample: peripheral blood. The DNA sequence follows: TGTGCCATCTGTGAGTACAGGGACTCCTACAATGAGCAGTTCTTC. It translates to CAICEYRDSYNEQFF.